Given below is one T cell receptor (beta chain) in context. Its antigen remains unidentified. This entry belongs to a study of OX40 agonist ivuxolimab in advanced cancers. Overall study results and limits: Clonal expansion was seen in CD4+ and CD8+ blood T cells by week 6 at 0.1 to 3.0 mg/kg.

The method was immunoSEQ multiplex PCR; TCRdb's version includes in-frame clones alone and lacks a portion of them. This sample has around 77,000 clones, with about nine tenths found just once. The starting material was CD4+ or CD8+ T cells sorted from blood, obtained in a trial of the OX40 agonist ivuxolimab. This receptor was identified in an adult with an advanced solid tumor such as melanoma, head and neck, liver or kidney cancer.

This CDR3 is CASSLVLDSYEQYF. In nucleotides, the CDR3 is TGTGCCAGCAGCTTGGTGTTAGACTCCTACGAGCAGTACTTC. The gene calls are TRBV5-6 and TRBJ2-7; D unclear. Germline CDR1 and CDR2: SGHDT and YYEEEE. Trimming cost V 0 bases and J 0 bases, with 7 bases left between them. This CDR3 has 14 amino acids.